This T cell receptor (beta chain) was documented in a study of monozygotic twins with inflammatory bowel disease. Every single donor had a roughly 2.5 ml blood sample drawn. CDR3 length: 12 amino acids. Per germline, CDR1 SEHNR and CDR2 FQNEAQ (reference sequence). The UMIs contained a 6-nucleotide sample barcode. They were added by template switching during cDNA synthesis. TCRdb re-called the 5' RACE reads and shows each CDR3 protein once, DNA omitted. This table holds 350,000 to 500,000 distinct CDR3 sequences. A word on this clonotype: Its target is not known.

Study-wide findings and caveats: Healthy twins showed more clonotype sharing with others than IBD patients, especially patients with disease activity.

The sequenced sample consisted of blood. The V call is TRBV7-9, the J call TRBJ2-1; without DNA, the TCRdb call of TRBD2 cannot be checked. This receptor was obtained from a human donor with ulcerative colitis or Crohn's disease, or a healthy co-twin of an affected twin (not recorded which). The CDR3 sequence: CASSPTRDEQFF.